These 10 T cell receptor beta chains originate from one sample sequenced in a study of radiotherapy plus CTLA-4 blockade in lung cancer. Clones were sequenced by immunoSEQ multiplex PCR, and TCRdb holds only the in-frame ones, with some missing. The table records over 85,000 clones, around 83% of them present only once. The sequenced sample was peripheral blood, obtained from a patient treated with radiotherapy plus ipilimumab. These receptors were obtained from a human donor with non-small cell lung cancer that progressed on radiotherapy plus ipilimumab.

CDR3 protein: CATSRGGLSTDTQYF. CDR3 in DNA: TGTGCCACCAGCAGAGGTGGGTTAAGCACAGATACGCAGTATTTT. The genes are TRBV15 and TRBJ2-3, with unresolved D. The CDR3 sequence is 15 residues long. V was cut by 1 base and J by 0 bases, with 8 bases left in between. From germline, CDR1 is LNHNV and CDR2 YYDKDF (reference sequence).

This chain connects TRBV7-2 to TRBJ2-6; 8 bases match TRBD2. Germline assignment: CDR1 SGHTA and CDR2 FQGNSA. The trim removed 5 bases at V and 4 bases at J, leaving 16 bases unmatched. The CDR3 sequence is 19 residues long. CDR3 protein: CASSLSSSGSPGGANVLTF. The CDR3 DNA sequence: TGTGCCAGCAGCCTGTCCTCTAGCGGGTCTCCAGGGGGGGCCAACGTCCTGACTTTC.

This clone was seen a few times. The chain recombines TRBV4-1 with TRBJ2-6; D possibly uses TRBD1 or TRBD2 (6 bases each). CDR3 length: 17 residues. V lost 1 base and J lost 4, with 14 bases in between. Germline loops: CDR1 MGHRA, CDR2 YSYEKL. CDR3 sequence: CASSQVFGGPGANVLTF. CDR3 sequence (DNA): TGCGCCAGCAGCCAAGTATTTGGGGGGCCGGGGGCCAACGTCCTGACTTTC.

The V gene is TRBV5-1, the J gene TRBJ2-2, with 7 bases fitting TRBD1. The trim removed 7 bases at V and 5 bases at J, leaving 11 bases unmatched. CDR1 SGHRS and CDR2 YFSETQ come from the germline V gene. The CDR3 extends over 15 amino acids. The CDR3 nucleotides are TGCGCCAGCGCCAGGGGACAGAGAAAGACCGGGGAGCTGTTTTTT. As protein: CASARGQRKTGELFF.

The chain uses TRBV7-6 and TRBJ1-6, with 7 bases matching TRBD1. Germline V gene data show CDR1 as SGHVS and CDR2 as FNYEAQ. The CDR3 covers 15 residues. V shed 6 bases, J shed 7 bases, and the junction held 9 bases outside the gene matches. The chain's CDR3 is CASRLNTGVNSPLHF. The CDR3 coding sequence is TGTGCCAGCAGACTAAACACAGGGGTGAATTCACCCCTCCACTTT.

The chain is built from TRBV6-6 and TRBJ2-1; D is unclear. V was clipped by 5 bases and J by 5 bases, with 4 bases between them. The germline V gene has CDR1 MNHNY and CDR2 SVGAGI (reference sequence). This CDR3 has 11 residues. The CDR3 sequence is CASSPDNEQFF. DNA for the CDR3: TGTGCCAGCAGTCCAGACAATGAGCAGTTCTTC.

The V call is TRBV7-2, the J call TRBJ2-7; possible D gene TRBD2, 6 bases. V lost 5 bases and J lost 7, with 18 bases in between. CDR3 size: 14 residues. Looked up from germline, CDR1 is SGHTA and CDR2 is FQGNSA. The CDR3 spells CASSVGGVPGEQYF. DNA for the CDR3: TGTGCCAGCAGCGTCGGCGGGGTCCCGGGGGAGCAGTACTTC.

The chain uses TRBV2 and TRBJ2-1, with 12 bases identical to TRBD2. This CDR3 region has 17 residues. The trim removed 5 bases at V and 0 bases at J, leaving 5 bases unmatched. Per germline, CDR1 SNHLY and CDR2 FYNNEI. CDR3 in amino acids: CASSLLAGGDSYNEQFF. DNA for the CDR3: TGTGCCAGCAGTCTTCTAGCGGGGGGGGACTCCTACAATGAGCAGTTCTTC.

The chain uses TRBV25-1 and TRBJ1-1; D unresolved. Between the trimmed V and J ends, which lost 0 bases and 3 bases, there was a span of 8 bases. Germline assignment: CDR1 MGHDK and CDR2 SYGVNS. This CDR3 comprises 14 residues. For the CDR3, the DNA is TGTGCCAGCAGTGAATACCAAGCACACACTGAAGCTTTCTTT. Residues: CASSEYQAHTEAFF.

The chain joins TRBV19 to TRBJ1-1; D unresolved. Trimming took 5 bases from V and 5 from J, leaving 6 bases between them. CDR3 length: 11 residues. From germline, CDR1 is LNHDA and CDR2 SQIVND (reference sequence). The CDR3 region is CASSRGTEAFF. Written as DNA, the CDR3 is TGTGCCAGTAGTCGAGGGACTGAAGCTTTCTTT.